The clone carrying this T cell receptor beta chain was recorded once. Its antigen is undetermined. TCR beta CDR3 sequences were amplified from RNA transcripts. First-round RT-PCR of the TCR CDR3 relied on the HTBI primer set. In TCRdb, the multiplex PCR reads were re-called with MiXCR into one record per CDR3 protein. The repertoire holds about 600,000 distinct CDR3 sequences, with around 15% as singletons. Clinical Activity Scores of at least 3, NOSPECS grades of at least 4 and durations under 3 months characterized ophthalmopathy patients. The data stem from a study of T cells in Graves' hyperthyroidism and ophthalmopathy. About the research overall: Peripheral blood was secured at the point of initial diagnosis, before any treatment.

Study-level results: Most expanded thyroid clonotypes above 0.001 recurred in blood. Separation of ophthalmopathy from stable hyperthyroidism was achieved by a 13 V-J model.

The CDR3 loop spans 12 amino acids. Germline V gene lookup returns CDR1 SQVTM and CDR2 ANQGSEA. V was clipped by 6 bases and J by 5 bases, with 12 bases between them. The origin of this receptor is a woman aged 40 to 50 with Graves' ophthalmopathy. Specimen: blood. The chain carries TRBV29-1 and TRBJ2-3; maybe TRBD1 (5 bases). CDR3 coding DNA: TGCAGCGTCGGACATTTGGGAGATACGCAGTATTTT. Translation gives CSVGHLGDTQYF.